One T cell receptor beta chain is described in this entry. This CDR3 comprises 16 residues. Germline values: CDR1 SGHRS, CDR2 YFSETQ. Trimming cost V 4 bases and J 3 bases; bases outside gene matches: 10. In the original processing: Cell counts per sample came from amplifying reference gene primers. Here immunoSEQ multiplex PCR was the method, and the copy in TCRdb shows in-frame clones only, minus some. For V, J and clone size, that table is used; D and trimming come from the DNA. There are some 240,000 clones in the sample; approximately 80% occur only once, and roughly a tenth lies in the top ten. The data derive from a study of blood T cell repertoires in COVID-19. Study overall: There were acute and convalescent COVID-19 samples, and they came from the United States, Italy and Spain. T cells, B-cell-depleted T cells, or PBMCs provided the cDNA or gDNA that served as material.

The V call is TRBV5-1, the J call TRBJ1-1; 9 nucleotides agree with TRBD1. This clonotype originated in an elderly woman with acute or convalescent COVID-19. The sequencing sample was made of peripheral blood. CDR3 loop: CASSQTGGLTDTEAFF. DNA for the CDR3: TGCGCCAGCAGCCAGACAGGGGGGTTAACGGACACTGAAGCTTTCTTT.